The sequence of this T cell receptor beta chain was determined in a study of blood T cell repertoires in COVID-19. The overall study: COVID-19 samples, acute and convalescent, were from the United States, Italy and Spain. Sources were T cells, B-cell-depleted T cells, or PBMCs; the material itself was cDNA or gDNA.

The CDR3 covers 14 residues. With V trimmed by 3 bases and J by 3 bases, 5 bases remained unmatched. CDR1 and CDR2 (germline): SGHRS, YFSETQ. Authors' analysis steps: Reference gene primer amplification gave nucleated cell count estimates. TCRdb's copy holds only in-frame clones and misses some; the assay was immunoSEQ multiplex PCR. The D gene and trimming were derived from the DNA, and the V and J assignments and clone size from that table. The sample yields about 300,000 clones, roughly nine tenths seen once. V usage is TRBV5-1 and J usage is TRBJ1-2; 7 bases map to TRBD1. Input material: peripheral blood. The TCR originated in a young woman with COVID-19, enrolled during active disease. The CDR3 bases are TGCGCCAGCAGCTCCTATGGGACAGACTATGGCTACACCTTC. It encodes CASSSYGTDYGYTF.